This TCR beta chain was identified during a study of glioma-infiltrating T cells. On the study more broadly: Glioblastomas were WHO grade IV, sampled at first diagnosis; low-grade were grade II. Study outcomes and limitations: Above-expected tissue-blood divergence occurred in all gliomas, most in low-grade ones.

TCR alpha and beta CDR3 regions were amplified from RNA using iRepertoire nested multiplex PCR. One-step reverse transcription and amplification started from roughly 100-400 ng of tissue mRNA or PBMC total RNA. TCRdb re-called the multiplex PCR reads through MiXCR, storing one row per CDR3 protein. Of 300,000 to 450,000 distinct CDR3 sequences listed, 41% are singletons. This clonotype was seen a few times. The antigen is not known. This clonotype originated in a human donor with low-grade glioma or glioblastoma, undergoing nonglioma brain surgery, or in good health (not recorded which). The sample taken for sequencing was glioma tissue, nonneoplastic brain tissue, or PBMCs (not recorded which).

The CDR3 bases are TGTGCCAGCAGTTTGAGACAGGGGGCTTCAAACTATGGCTACACCTTC. Translation: CASSLRQGASNYGYTF. The chain carries TRBV28 and TRBJ1-2; 10 nucleotides align to TRBD1. This CDR3 contains 16 residues. The germline V gene encodes CDR1 MDHEN and CDR2 SYDVKM. The V gene end was trimmed by 3 bases and the J gene end by 2 bases; junction bases not matched to a gene: 6.